This entry is about one TCR beta chain. V was clipped by 0 bases and J by 3 bases, with 16 bases between them. Germline-derived CDR1 and CDR2 are SGHRS and YFSETQ. The CDR3 consists of 16 residues. Repertoires were generated with immunoSEQ multiplex PCR, while TCRdb's copy carries only in-frame clones and drops some. The data show 150,000 to 200,000 clones, with about 77% seen just once and 2.5% to 3.5% held by the top ten. The data belong to a study of blood T cell repertoires in COVID-19. Overall study context: Samples taken during acute and convalescent COVID-19 were collected in the United States, Italy and Spain.

Sequenced material: peripheral blood. The receptor comes from a woman older than 75 with active or convalescent COVID-19. This sequence joins TRBV5-1 and TRBJ2-7, with a weak D call TRBD2 (7 bases). This chain's CDR3 is CASSLEGGGPLYEQYF. The CDR3 nucleotides are TGCGCCAGCAGCTTGGAAGGCGGGGGCCCTCTCTACGAGCAGTACTTC.